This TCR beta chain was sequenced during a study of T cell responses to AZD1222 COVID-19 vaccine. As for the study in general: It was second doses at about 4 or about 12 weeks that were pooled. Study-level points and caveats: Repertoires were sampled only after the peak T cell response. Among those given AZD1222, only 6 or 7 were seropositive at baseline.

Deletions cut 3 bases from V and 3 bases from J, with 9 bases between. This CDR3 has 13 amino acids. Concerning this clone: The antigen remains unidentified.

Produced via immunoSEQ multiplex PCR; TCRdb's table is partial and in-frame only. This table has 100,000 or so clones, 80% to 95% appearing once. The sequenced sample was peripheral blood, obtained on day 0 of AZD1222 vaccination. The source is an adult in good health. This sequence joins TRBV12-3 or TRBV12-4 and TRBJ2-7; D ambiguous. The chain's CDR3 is CASSLLENYEQYF. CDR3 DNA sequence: TGTGCCAGCAGTTTGTTGGAAAACTACGAGCAGTACTTC.